This TCR beta chain was identified in a study of cytomegalovirus exposure and HLA in healthy donors. The study's findings and limits: It was in a later analysis that TCR association rates were seen to vary by HLA locus, highest for DRB1 and lowest for HLA-C. There were reportedly fewer N-insertions in an Asian-associated ancestry cluster than the approximately 700-donor mean, in a later analysis.

Researchers ran the PCR with 60 Vbeta and 13 Jbeta primers. As originally analysed: In a later analysis, 60 million to 90 million unique TCR beta chains included roughly 11 million shared by two or more donors. Profiled with immunoSEQ multiplex PCR; TCRdb holds only in-frame clones, not every one. Clone size and V and J calls were adopted from that table, with D and trimming inferred from the DNA. The sample carries 200,000 or so clones, around 70% recorded once. As for this clone: The antigen is undetermined.

The sequenced material came from PBMCs. The origin of this receptor is a man aged 35 to 55 in good health and CMV-seropositive.

The CDR3, as DNA: TGTGCCAGCAATTCGGGGGGTGCCTACGAGCAGTACTTC. Its translation: CASNSGGAYEQYF. The chain combines TRBV6-6 with TRBJ2-7, with TRBD2 matching over 7 bases. The J segment lost 2 bases and the V segment lost 7 bases, leaving 5 bases of the junction unmatched. This CDR3 contains 13 residues. The germline gives CDR1 MNHNY, CDR2 SVGAGI (reference sequence).